Presented here are 27 T cell receptor beta chains from one specimen sequenced in a study of OX40 agonist ivuxolimab in advanced cancers. TCRdb keeps only in-frame clones here, not all; method: immunoSEQ multiplex PCR. The sample includes fewer than 85,000 clones, around four fifths of them seen just once. The starting material was CD4+ or CD8+ T cells sorted from blood, obtained in a trial of the OX40 agonist ivuxolimab. These receptors came from an adult with an advanced solid tumor such as melanoma, head and neck, liver or kidney cancer.

This clone was seen only a few times. The rearrangement links TRBV7-9 to TRBJ1-4; 7 positions match TRBD1. Germline loops: CDR1 SEHNR, CDR2 FQNEAQ (reference sequence). CDR3 length: 14 amino acids. V shed 5 bases and J 7 bases; nucleotides not matched to a gene: 7. In nucleotides, the CDR3 is TGTGCCAGCAGCGTCAGGGGGGCCGGTGAAAAACTGTTTTTT. Translated: CASSVRGAGEKLFF.

V usage is TRBV18 and J usage is TRBJ2-5; the D is unclear. Trimming pared 0 bases from V and 1 base from J, leaving 6 bases between. This CDR3 has 14 amino acids. Germline loops: CDR1 KGHSH, CDR2 LQKENI. The CDR3 loop is CASSPPAPQETQYF. The CDR3 DNA reads as TGTGCCAGCTCACCACCAGCACCCCAAGAGACCCAGTACTTC. The variable domain in full, completed from reference TRBV18 and TRBJ2-5, reads NAGVMQNPRHLVRRRGQEARLRCSPMKGHSHVYWYRQLPEEGLKFMVYLQKENIIDESGMPKERFSAEFPKEGPSILRIQQVVRGDSAAYFCASSPPAPQETQYFGPGTRLLVL.

This clone came up a few times. The chain employs TRBV5-4 and TRBJ1-2, with unresolved D. V lost 4 bases and J 6 bases, leaving 13 bases between the germline ends. This CDR3 has 13 residues. Germline V gives CDR1 SGHNT, CDR2 YYREEE (reference sequence). The CDR3 sequence: CASSQRLTDGYTF. As DNA, the CDR3 is TGTGCCAGCAGCCAACGACTCACGGATGGCTACACCTTC.

CDR3 sequence (DNA): TGTGCCAGCAGCGCACAGGGCCCCTACGAGCAGTACTTC. Protein: CASSAQGPYEQYF. The J gene is TRBJ2-7, the V gene TRBV7-9; tentatively, D is TRBD1 (6 bases). This CDR3 is 13 amino acids long. V dropped 5 bases and J dropped 2 bases, with 10 bases sitting between them. CDR1 is SEHNR and CDR2 is FQNEAQ in the germline V gene (reference sequence).

The chain carries TRBV6-6 and TRBJ2-7, with D tentatively TRBD1 (6 bases). The germline V gene encodes CDR1 MNHNY and CDR2 SVGAGI (reference sequence). The ends were cut back, 6 bases at V and 2 bases at J, with 14 bases in the middle. The CDR3 extends over 14 amino acids. Written as DNA, the CDR3 is TGTGCCAGCAGACGGGCGGACAGTCCCTACGAGCAGTACTTC. Translation gives CASRRADSPYEQYF.

This sequence joins TRBV10-3 and TRBJ2-5; D is perhaps TRBD2 (6 bases). Germline V gives CDR1 ENHRY, CDR2 SYGVKD. CDR3 size: 13 residues. V gave up 11 bases and J gave up 4 bases, with 17 bases separating them. The CDR3 loop is CAAHRDLGETQYF. In DNA, the CDR3 is TGTGCCGCCCACCGGGACTTGGGAGAGACCCAGTACTTC.

V is TRBV5-1 and J is TRBJ2-7; 7 positions match TRBD1. The germline V gene encodes CDR1 SGHRS and CDR2 YFSETQ. This CDR3 has 15 residues. Trimming removed 4 bases from V and 0 bases from J; junction bases left unmatched: 7. The CDR3 loop is CASSPTGQPSYEQYF. CDR3 nucleotides: TGCGCCAGCAGCCCAACGGGACAGCCCTCCTACGAGCAGTACTTC. Based on the CDR3 plus reference TRBV5-1 and TRBJ2-7, the full variable domain is KAGVTQTPRYLIKTRGQQVTLSCSPISGHRSVSWYQQTPGQGLQFLFEYFSETQRNKGNFPGRFSGRQFSNSRSEMNVSTLELGDSALYLCASSPTGQPSYEQYFGPGTRLTVT.

This clone was observed a single time. The chain recombines TRBV25-1 with TRBJ2-7, with 9 positions matching TRBD2. CDR3 size: 15 residues. Germline V lookup: CDR1 MGHDK, CDR2 SYGVNS. Trimming removed 3 bases from V and 4 bases from J; junction bases left unmatched: 7. This CDR3 is CASSDPTSGGYEQYF. The CDR3 coding sequence is TGTGCCAGCAGTGATCCCACCAGCGGGGGGTACGAGCAGTACTTC.

This chain connects TRBV18 to TRBJ2-2; TRBD2 aligns across 9 bases. V shed 3 bases, J shed 5 bases, and the junction held 4 bases outside the gene matches. The CDR3 is 15 amino acids. CDR1 KGHSH and CDR2 LQKENI come from the germline V gene. Here the CDR3 reads CASSPGTSHTGELFF. CDR3 sequence (DNA): TGTGCCAGCTCACCTGGGACTAGCCATACCGGGGAGCTGTTTTTT.

The rearrangement joins TRBV18 to TRBJ1-1, with TRBD1 as a possible D gene (5 bases). From germline, CDR1 is KGHSH and CDR2 LQKENI. This CDR3 contains 12 residues. Deletions cut 6 bases from V and 7 bases from J, with 12 bases between. CDR3 nucleotide sequence: TGTGCCAGCTCGGAAGGGACGGGTGAAGCTTTCTTT. Amino acids: CASSEGTGEAFF.

The chain couples TRBV19 to TRBJ2-6; either TRBD1 or TRBD2 may supply D (5 bases each). Germline V gene data show CDR1 as LNHDA and CDR2 as SQIVND (reference sequence). Trimming removed 3 bases from V and 1 base from J, with 7 bases in between. The CDR3 runs 15 residues. CDR3: CASSMRGSGANVLTF. CDR3 in DNA: TGTGCCAGTAGTATGAGGGGTTCTGGGGCCAACGTCCTGACTTTC.

CDR3 sequence reads: CASSLAVWDTHKNIQYF. Here the CDR3 DNA reads TGTGCCAGCAGCTTGGCCGTTTGGGACACACACAAAAACATTCAGTACTTC. The V and J genes are TRBV5-5 and TRBJ2-4; TRBD1 is a possible D gene (6 bases). V shed 0 bases and J shed 3 bases, with 16 bases lying between them. The CDR3 runs to 17 residues. Germline CDR1 and CDR2: SGHKS and YYEKEE (reference sequence).

V gene TRBV6-5 combines with J gene TRBJ2-7; tentative D call: TRBD2 (5 bases). Trimming removed 4 bases from V and 3 bases from J, with 16 bases in between. Germline assignment: CDR1 MNHEY and CDR2 SVGAGI. The CDR3 consists of 15 residues. CDR3: CASSLHSGLNYEQYF. Here the CDR3 DNA reads TGTGCCAGCAGTTTACACTCGGGATTAAACTACGAGCAGTACTTC.

This sequence joins TRBV12-5 and TRBJ2-7; D not certain. The V gene's germline CDR1 is LGHNT and CDR2 FRNRAP. The germline V and J ends were trimmed by 2 bases and 5 bases, with 16 bases remaining between them. This CDR3 contains 15 residues. The CDR3 loop reads CASGLMVSTRHEQYF. Here the CDR3 DNA reads TGTGCTAGTGGTTTGATGGTTTCGACCCGACACGAGCAGTACTTC.

This chain links TRBV14 with TRBJ2-3, with 10 bases matching TRBD2. This CDR3 comprises 15 residues. V lost 4 bases to trimming and J lost 5 bases; unmatched junction nucleotides: 6. Per germline, CDR1 SGHDN and CDR2 FVKESK. The CDR3 loop is CASSPGTSAVDTQYF. The DNA for the CDR3 is TGTGCCAGCAGCCCCGGGACTAGCGCGGTAGATACGCAGTATTTT.

This clone was seen a single time. J is TRBJ1-2 and V is TRBV28; possible D gene TRBD1, 6 bases. Germline V gives CDR1 MDHEN, CDR2 SYDVKM. CDR3 length: 16 amino acids. Trimming took off 5 bases at V and 1 base at J, with 17 bases between the two ends. In DNA, the CDR3 is TGTGCCAGCAGTCCTGGGGGTGGGGGACATAACTATGGCTACACCTTC. Protein product: CASSPGGGGHNYGYTF.

This chain links TRBV5-8 with TRBJ2-3; no clear D. Between the trimmed V and J ends, which lost 9 bases and 4 bases, there was a span of 15 bases. The CDR3 has 13 residues. CDR1 and CDR2 from the germline V gene are SGHTS and YDEGEE. CDR3 in amino acids: CATAERVSDTQYF. DNA of the CDR3: TGTGCCACGGCGGAGCGAGTCTCAGATACGCAGTATTTT.

The gene calls are TRBV19 and TRBJ2-5; the match to TRBD2 covers 14 bases. The ends lost 4 bases at V and 7 bases at J; junction bases unmatched: 11. Germline CDR1 is LNHDA and CDR2 is SQIVND (reference sequence). CDR3 length equals 17 residues. CDR3 bases: TGTGCCAGTAGTACCCGCGGACTAGCGGGGGGCGCCGGGACCCAGTACTTC. Translated: CASSTRGLAGGAGTQYF.

This chain joins TRBV7-9 and TRBJ2-2, with D unclear. CDR3 length: 12 residues. Trimming stripped 5 bases from V and 5 bases from J, with 6 bases between. Germline CDR1 and CDR2: SEHNR and FQNEAQ (reference sequence). The CDR3 sequence is CASSLLTGELFF. In DNA form, the CDR3 reads TGTGCCAGCAGCCTTCTGACCGGGGAGCTGTTTTTT. Filled out from reference TRBV7-9 and TRBJ2-2, the complete variable domain reads DTGVSQNPRHKITKRGQNVTFRCDPISEHNRLYWYRQTLGQGPEFLTYFQNEAQLEKSRLLSDRFSAERPKGSFSTLEIQRTEQGDSAMYLCASSLLTGELFFGEGSRLTVL.

The rearrangement uses TRBV6-5 and TRBJ2-7, with 8 bases matching TRBD2. V gave up 10 bases and J gave up 2 bases; unmatched junction bases: 7. This CDR3 contains 13 residues. CDR1 and CDR2 (germline): MNHEY, SVGAGI. CDR3 in amino acids: CATAGGEPYEQYF. The CDR3 DNA is TGTGCCACCGCGGGGGGTGAGCCCTACGAGCAGTACTTC.

The V and J genes are TRBV5-1 and TRBJ1-4; TRBD1 might be the D (6 bases). The CDR3 runs to 16 residues. The germline V gene has CDR1 SGHRS and CDR2 YFSETQ. The V and J ends lost 3 bases and 8 bases respectively, with 20 bases between them. The CDR3 sequence: CASSSEPQGNGEKLFF. In DNA, the CDR3 is TGCGCCAGCAGCTCCGAGCCCCAGGGGAATGGAGAAAAACTGTTTTTT.

The V and J genes are TRBV5-8 and TRBJ1-5, with D perhaps matching TRBD1 (5 bases). Germline lookup yields CDR1 SGHTS and CDR2 YDEGEE. Between the trimmed V and J ends, which lost 0 bases and 4 bases, there was a span of 11 bases. CDR3 size: 15 residues. Here the CDR3 reads CASSLEGRANQPQHF. The CDR3 DNA follows: TGTGCCAGCAGCTTGGAGGGCAGGGCTAATCAGCCCCAGCATTTT.

This clone was detected a few times. One end of the junction varies from germline; a read error may be responsible. V gene TRBV7-7 combines with J gene TRBJ2-2, with TRBD2 matching 7 bases. CDR1 SSHAT and CDR2 FNYEAQ come from the germline V gene (reference sequence). CDR3 size: 16 residues. DNA of the CDR3: TGTGCTAGCAGCCTAAGCAGCGGGGTGAGGACCGGGGAGCTGTTTTTT. Its protein product is CASSLSSGVRTGELFF.

This clone appeared a single time. The chain uses TRBV10-3 and TRBJ2-3, with D perhaps matching TRBD2 (6 bases). V was clipped by 0 bases and J by 4 bases, with 8 bases between them. The CDR3 length is 14 residues. Germline CDR1 reads ENHRY; CDR2 reads SYGVKD. In DNA, the CDR3 is TGTGCCATCAGTGAGTCCCGGGGGTCAGATACGCAGTATTTT. Translating gives CAISESRGSDTQYF.

The V call is TRBV7-3, the J call TRBJ2-2; possibly TRBD1 for D (6 bases). CDR1 and CDR2 (germline): SGHTA, FQGTGA. Trimming shortened V by 3 bases and J by 1 base, and 9 bases separated the two germline ends. This CDR3 has 15 residues. The DNA for the CDR3 is TGTGCCAGCAGCTTGGACAGAATGAACACCGGGGAGCTGTTTTTT. Translating gives CASSLDRMNTGELFF.

The rearrangement joins TRBV19 to TRBJ1-2; possibly TRBD1 for D (6 bases). The CDR3 length is 14 residues. Deletions cut 4 bases from V and 3 bases from J, with 12 bases between. The V gene's germline CDR1 is LNHDA and CDR2 SQIVND (reference sequence). Here the CDR3 reads CASSTRTDHYGYTF. The DNA of the CDR3 is TGTGCCAGTAGTACTCGGACAGATCACTATGGCTACACCTTC.

This chain links TRBV7-2 with TRBJ1-1, with a tentative D call TRBD1 (6 bases). Germline loops: CDR1 SGHTA, CDR2 FQGNSA. This CDR3 contains 15 residues. V lost 4 bases to trimming and J lost 8 bases, with 20 bases between them. The CDR3 bases are TGTGCCAGCAGCTCCTCAAGAGGGGGATCCAGCGAAGCTTTCTTT. Its protein is CASSSSRGGSSEAFF. Full variable domain (rest looked up from reference TRBV7-2 and TRBJ1-1): GAGVSQSPSNKVTEKGKDVELRCDPISGHTALYWYRQSLGQGLEFLIYFQGNSAPDKSGLPSDRFSAERTGGSVSTLTIQRTQQEDSAVYLCASSSSRGGSSEAFFGQGTRLTVV.